This TCR beta chain was sequenced in a study of PD-1 blockade in classical Hodgkin lymphoma. Clones were read by immunoSEQ multiplex PCR, and TCRdb kept only the in-frame ones, dropping some. The sample lists roughly 42,000 clones, about 74% seen once, with more than 20% in the top ten. The CDR3 covers 16 residues. V was clipped by 2 bases and J by 3 bases, with 16 bases between them. Germline CDR1 is MNHEY and CDR2 is SMNVEV (reference sequence). Study-wide findings and caveats: Significantly greater TCR diversity emerged by C4D1 in CD4+ cells but not CD8+ cells. Nivolumab starters within 1 year of ASCT were excluded. Before treatment, TCR diversity in newly diagnosed patients was reportedly lower than in healthy donors.

Comment on this clone: Its antigen remains unknown.

Each and every patient relapsed after autologous stem cell transplantation, and patients got differing brentuximab vedotin exposure. The TCR originated in a human donor with classical Hodgkin lymphoma. V usage is TRBV27 and J usage is TRBJ2-5, with TRBD2 as a possible D gene (5 bases). The sequencing used peripheral blood mononuclear cells (PBMCs), collected at baseline. CDR3 nucleotides: TGTGCCAGCAGTTTAAGCCCAGCGGACCTAAAAGAGACCCAGTACTTC. Residues: CASSLSPADLKETQYF.